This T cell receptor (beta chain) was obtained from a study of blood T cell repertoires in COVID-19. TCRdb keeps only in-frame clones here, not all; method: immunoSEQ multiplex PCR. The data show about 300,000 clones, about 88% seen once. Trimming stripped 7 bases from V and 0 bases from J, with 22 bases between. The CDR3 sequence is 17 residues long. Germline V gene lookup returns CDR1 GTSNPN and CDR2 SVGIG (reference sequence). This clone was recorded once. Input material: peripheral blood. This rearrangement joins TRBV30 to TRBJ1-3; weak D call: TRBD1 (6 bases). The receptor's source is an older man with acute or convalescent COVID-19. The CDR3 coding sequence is TGTGCCTCCACTCCCCGGGACATCCGGAGCTCTGGAAACACCATATATTTT. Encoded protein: CASTPRDIRSSGNTIYF. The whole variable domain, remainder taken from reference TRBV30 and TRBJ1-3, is SQTIHQWPATLVQPVGSPLSLECTVEGTSNPNLYWYRQAAGRGLQLLFYSVGIGQISSEVPQNLSASRPQDRQFILSSKKLLLSDSGFYLCASTPRDIRSSGNTIYFGEGSWLTVV.